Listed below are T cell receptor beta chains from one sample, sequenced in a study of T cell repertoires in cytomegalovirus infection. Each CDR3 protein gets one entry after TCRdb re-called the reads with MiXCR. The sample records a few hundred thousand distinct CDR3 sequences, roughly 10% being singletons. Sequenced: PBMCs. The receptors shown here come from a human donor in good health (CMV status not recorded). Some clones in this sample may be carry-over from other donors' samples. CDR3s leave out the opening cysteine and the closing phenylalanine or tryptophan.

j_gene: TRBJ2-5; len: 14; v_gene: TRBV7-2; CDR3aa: ASSLVSGSGIGAQY
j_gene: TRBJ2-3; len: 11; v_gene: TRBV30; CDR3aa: AWKDNLGNTQY
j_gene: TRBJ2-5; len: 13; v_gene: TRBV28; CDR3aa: ASSSPRGGRETQY
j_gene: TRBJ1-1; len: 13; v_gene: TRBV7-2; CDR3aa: ASSRQGAGNTEAF
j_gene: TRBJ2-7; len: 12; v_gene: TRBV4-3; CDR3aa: ASSHTTGQYEQY
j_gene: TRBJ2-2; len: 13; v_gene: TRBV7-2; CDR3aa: ASSPLAGDIGELF
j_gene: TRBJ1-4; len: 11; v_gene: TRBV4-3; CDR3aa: ASSQDREEKLF
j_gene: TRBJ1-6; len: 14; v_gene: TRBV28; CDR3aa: ASSFPGGSYNSPLH
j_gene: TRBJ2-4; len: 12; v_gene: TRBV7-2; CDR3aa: ASTLGGTKNIQY
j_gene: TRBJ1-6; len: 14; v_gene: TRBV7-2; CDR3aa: ASSQPRGWGNSPLH
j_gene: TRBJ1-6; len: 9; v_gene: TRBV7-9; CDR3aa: ASSLTGVPY
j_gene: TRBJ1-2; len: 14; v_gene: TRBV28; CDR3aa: ASSLADFDGIDGYT
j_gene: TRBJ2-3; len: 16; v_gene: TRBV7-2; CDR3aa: ASSLTTLRRASTDTQY
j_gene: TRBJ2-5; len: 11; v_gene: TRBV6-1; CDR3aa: AGSGGAGETQY
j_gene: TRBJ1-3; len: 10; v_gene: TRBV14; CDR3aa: ASSTQGTTIY
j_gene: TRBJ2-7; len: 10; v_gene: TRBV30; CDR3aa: AWQQGMDEQY
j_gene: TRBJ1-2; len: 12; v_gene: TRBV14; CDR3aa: ASSHHIGGYGYT
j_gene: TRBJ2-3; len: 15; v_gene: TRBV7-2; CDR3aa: ASSRDRDRGWPDTQY
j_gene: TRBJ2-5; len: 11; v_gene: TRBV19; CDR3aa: ASSMGGTKTQY
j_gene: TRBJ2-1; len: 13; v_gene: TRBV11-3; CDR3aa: ASSNNMGILNEQF
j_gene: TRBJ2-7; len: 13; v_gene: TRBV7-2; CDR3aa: ASSPGLAGGYEQY
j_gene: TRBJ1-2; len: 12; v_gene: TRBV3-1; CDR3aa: ASSPGTDHYGYT
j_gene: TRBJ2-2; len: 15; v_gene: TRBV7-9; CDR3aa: ASSLVGAGMYTGELF
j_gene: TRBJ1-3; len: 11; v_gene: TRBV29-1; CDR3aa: SVAWSSGNTIY